This entry is about one T cell receptor (beta chain). The antigen is not known. This entry comes from a study of T cell responses to AZD1222 COVID-19 vaccine. Study outcomes and limitations: Seropositive AZD1222 recipients at baseline numbered only five or six.

The CDR3 totals 11 residues. V was cut by 7 bases and J by 8 bases, with 9 bases left in between. The data were produced by immunoSEQ multiplex PCR, yet TCRdb's version contains in-frame clones alone and is incomplete. Of over 95,000 clones in the sample, roughly nine tenths were seen once. Sequencing used peripheral blood, obtained on day 0 of AZD1222 vaccination. The rearrangement joins TRBV12-3 or TRBV12-4 to TRBJ2-1; no clear D gene. This TCR was recovered from an adult in good health. In DNA form, the CDR3 reads TGTGCCAGCAAGAAGGGCGATGAGCAGTTCTTC. It is translated as CASKKGDEQFF.